These 10 T cell receptor beta chains originate from one sample sequenced in a study of blood T cell repertoires in COVID-19. Sequenced by immunoSEQ multiplex PCR; TCRdb stores in-frame clones only, minus some. Of some 220,000 clones listed, 85% to 90% were seen once; the top ten hold 3% to 3.5%. The sequenced material came from PBMCs or T cells enriched from blood (not recorded which). Every receptor here comes from a woman aged 50 to 65 in a cohort exposed to, infected with or recovered from COVID-19 (not recorded which).

The rearrangement joins TRBV5-1 to TRBJ1-2, with 9 bases lining up with TRBD1. CDR1 is SGHRS and CDR2 is YFSETQ in the germline V gene. V lost 4 bases to trimming and J lost 4 bases; unmatched junction nucleotides: 14. CDR3 length: 17 amino acids. The DNA of the CDR3 is TGCGCCAGCAGCGAGGGACAGGGAAGCCCCTACGGCTATGGCTACACCTTC. It yields the protein CASSEGQGSPYGYGYTF.

This chain links TRBV9 with TRBJ1-1, with a weak D call TRBD1 (5 bases). The CDR3 loop spans 15 amino acids. Germline lookup yields CDR1 SGDLS and CDR2 YYNGEE. V was cut by 0 bases and J by 4 bases, with 13 bases left in between. DNA for the CDR3: TGTGCCAGCAGCGTAGGACAGCAAGTATCCACTGAAGCTTTCTTT. Amino acids: CASSVGQQVSTEAFF.

The chain joins TRBV2 to TRBJ1-4; D ambiguous. This CDR3 has 15 residues. CDR1 and CDR2 from the germline V gene are SNHLY and FYNNEI. Trimming pared 8 bases from V and 2 bases from J, leaving 15 bases between. CDR3 sequence: CASSRRRRTNEKLFF. The CDR3 DNA sequence: TGTGCCAGCTCCAGAAGGAGGCGCACTAATGAAAAACTGTTTTTT. The whole variable domain, remainder taken from reference TRBV2 and TRBJ1-4, is EPEVTQTPSHQVTQMGQEVILRCVPISNHLYFYWYRQILGQKVEFLVSFYNNEISEKSEIFDDQFSVERPDGSNFTLKIRSTKLEDSAMYFCASSRRRRTNEKLFFGSGTQLSVL.

This clone was picked up one time. Other DNA sequences from this sample encode an identical CDR3 as well. This sequence joins TRBV7-2 and TRBJ1-2; D is undetermined. V lost 4 bases and J 0 bases, leaving 6 bases between the germline ends. Germline CDR1 SGHTA, CDR2 FQGNSA. This CDR3 has 13 amino acids. DNA for the CDR3: TGTGCCAGCAGCTCCCAGGCTAACTATGGCTACACCTTC. Translated: CASSSQANYGYTF. Complete variable domain (other parts from reference TRBV7-2 and TRBJ1-2): GAGVSQSPSNKVTEKGKDVELRCDPISGHTALYWYRQSLGQGLEFLIYFQGNSAPDKSGLPSDRFSAERTGGSVSTLTIQRTQQEDSAVYLCASSSQANYGYTFGSGTRLTVV.

This chain links TRBV6-5 with TRBJ1-3; D is undetermined. Trimming removed 0 bases at V and 3 bases at J, with 12 bases between. The CDR3 has 16 residues. Germline CDR1 reads MNHEY; CDR2 reads SVGAGI. The CDR3 here is CASSYSIPGNGNTIYF. CDR3 in DNA: TGTGCCAGCAGTTACTCGATTCCGGGAAATGGAAACACCATATATTTT.

This clone was seen just once. The CDR3 nucleotides read TGTGCCTGGGAGAACAGGGACCTCTACGAGCAGTACTTC. Amino acid sequence: CAWENRDLYEQYF. V usage is TRBV30 and J usage is TRBJ2-7; D is perhaps TRBD1 (6 bases). The CDR3 runs 13 residues. CDR1 and CDR2 from the germline V gene are GTSNPN and SVGIG (reference sequence). The germline V and J ends were trimmed by 5 bases and 3 bases, with 14 bases remaining between them.

The chain uses TRBV9 and TRBJ1-1, with TRBD1 as a possible D gene (6 bases). The CDR3 consists of 15 residues. Trimming pared 0 bases from V and 5 bases from J, leaving 14 bases between. Per germline, CDR1 SGDLS and CDR2 YYNGEE. CDR3 amino acids: CASSVEEGESTEAFF. The CDR3 DNA follows: TGTGCCAGCAGCGTAGAAGAGGGGGAGAGTACTGAAGCTTTCTTT. Variable domain in full (rest from reference TRBV9 and TRBJ1-1): DSGVTQTPKHLITATGQRVTLRCSPRSGDLSVYWYQQSLDQGLQFLIQYYNGEERAKGNILERFSAQQFPDLHSELNLSSLELGDSALYFCASSVEEGESTEAFFGQGTRLTVV.

This clone has just a few counts. The chain joins TRBV9 to TRBJ2-2, with TRBD1 identical over 9 bases. CDR1 is SGDLS, CDR2 YYNGEE, per germline. The CDR3 is 20 residues long. V dropped 1 base and J dropped 1; count of bases not matched to a gene: 14. Written as DNA, the CDR3 is TGTGCCAGCAGCGTAACGCTCCTAGGTAGGGGACAGGGGAACACCGGGGAGCTGTTTTTT. Amino acids: CASSVTLLGRGQGNTGELFF.

The rearrangement links TRBV7-8 to TRBJ2-7; 8 bases are shared with TRBD1. This CDR3 contains 15 residues. Trimming removed 5 bases from V and 3 bases from J; junction bases left unmatched: 9. Germline values: CDR1 SGHVS, CDR2 FQNEAQ. The CDR3 nucleotides read TGTGCCAGCAGCACCTTTTCACAGGGGGTCTACGAGCAGTACTTC. Translation gives CASSTFSQGVYEQYF.

The rearrangement links TRBV27 to TRBJ2-7; TRBD2 matches at 11 bases. This CDR3 comprises 16 residues. Germline V gene lookup returns CDR1 MNHEY and CDR2 SMNVEV (reference sequence). V shed 5 bases, J shed 3 bases, and the junction held 9 bases outside the gene matches. CDR3 bases: TGTGCCAGCAGTGCCTCCGGGACTAGCGGACTCTACGAGCAGTACTTC. This translates into CASSASGTSGLYEQYF.